This TCR beta chain stems from a study of memory CD4+ T cells and cytomegalovirus serostatus. The overall study: Of the healthy Belgian adults, 9 or 10 were CMV seropositive and about two dozen seronegative.

Single viable CD3+CD4+CD8-CD45RO+ cells were sorted as the memory CD4+ T cells. Serostatus was set by detecting CMV pp150, pp28, p38, p52 IgG. The CDR3 is made up of 17 amino acids. Trimming shortened V by 1 base and J by 3 bases, and 15 bases separated the two germline ends. Germline CDR1 and CDR2: MGHRA and YSYEKL. Authors' analysis steps: After removing out-of-frame reads, 2 million to 2.5 million distinct TCRbeta sequences remained. Using immunoSEQ multiplex PCR, the repertoire was profiled, and TCRdb retains in-frame clones only, with some absent. V, J and clone size derive from that table, while D and trimming were established from the DNA sequence. The sample lists roughly 50,000 clones, around 81% seen once, with roughly 1.5% in the top ten.

The material sequenced was memory CD4+ T cells from blood. The V call is TRBV4-1, the J call TRBJ1-4; D ambiguous. The TCR originated in an adult in good health and CMV-seronegative. The CDR3 region is CASSQVSGQTSNEKLFF. The CDR3 coding sequence is TGCGCCAGCAGCCAAGTGTCAGGCCAAACGTCTAATGAAAAACTGTTTTTT.